This T cell receptor (beta chain) originates from a study of siplizumab effects on memory and regulatory T cells. Data came from immunoSEQ multiplex PCR; TCRdb stores just in-frame clones and leaves some out. Here the sample spans some 100,000 clones, roughly 94% being singletons. This clone appeared once. V was shortened by 1 base and J by 2 bases, with 15 bases between the two germline ends. The germline V gene encodes CDR1 SGHAT and CDR2 FQNNGV. This CDR3 spans 16 amino acids. This TCR was sampled from a human donor in good health. The chain has TRBV11-2 and TRBJ2-7; TRBD2 might be the D (6 bases). Material: non-Treg CD4+ T cells sorted from blood. The CDR3 here is CASSLGVASEAYEQYF. Written as DNA, the CDR3 is TGTGCCAGCAGCTTAGGAGTGGCTAGCGAGGCCTACGAGCAGTACTTC.